These 18 T cell receptor beta chains originate from one sample sequenced in a study of blood T cell repertoires in COVID-19. Only in-frame clones appear in the TCRdb table, and some are missing; sequencing was by immunoSEQ multiplex PCR. Here the sample spans approximately 160,000 clones, 80% to 90% being singletons. Sequencing used peripheral blood. The receptors were gathered from a man aged 40-49 years who had recovered from COVID-19.

The chain couples TRBV4-1 to TRBJ2-2; 12 nucleotides agree with TRBD2. Losses at the gene ends were 5 bases for V and 10 bases for J; bases not matched to a gene: 11. The CDR3 is made up of 16 amino acids. Germline V CDR1 and CDR2: MGHRA, YSYEKL. The CDR3 loop reads CASSDLLAGGPEELFF. CDR3 coding DNA: TGCGCCAGCAGCGATCTCCTAGCGGGGGGGCCGGAGGAGCTGTTTTTT.

The CDR3 nucleotides are TGTGCCAGCAGCTACCTGGGGAGTGGAAGGCAAGAGACCCAGTACTTC. Translation: CASSYLGSGRQETQYF. The chain links TRBV7-8 to TRBJ2-5; D is possibly TRBD2 (5 bases). V was shortened by 4 bases and J by 2 bases, with 17 bases between the two germline ends. This CDR3 is built from 16 residues. The germline CDR1 and CDR2 sequences are SGHVS and FQNEAQ.

The chain uses TRBV27 and TRBJ2-4; TRBD2 matches 10 bases. There are 14 residues in the CDR3. In germline, CDR1 is MNHEY, CDR2 SMNVEV (reference sequence). V trimming: 6 bases; J trimming: 6 bases; junction bases outside the gene matches: 5. CDR3 residues: CASSSQREGNIQYF. As DNA, the CDR3 is TGTGCCAGCAGCTCCCAGCGGGAGGGAAACATTCAGTACTTC.

The J gene is TRBJ2-7, the V gene TRBV3-1 (or the pseudogene TRBV3-2); no clear D gene. This CDR3 contains 13 residues. Germline CDR1 LGHDT, CDR2 YNNKEL (reference sequence). The ends were cut back, 0 bases at V and 6 bases at J, with 9 bases in the middle. The CDR3 sequence is CASSQDRVFEQYF. The CDR3 DNA is TGTGCCAGCAGCCAAGATCGGGTCTTCGAGCAGTACTTC.

The J gene is TRBJ2-1, the V gene TRBV7-8, with 16 positions matching TRBD2. Losses at the gene ends were 5 bases for V and 3 bases for J; bases not matched to a gene: 7. Germline V CDR1 and CDR2: SGHVS, FQNEAQ. The CDR3 sequence is 18 residues long. CDR3 sequence: CASSTGLAGGVYYNEQFF. The CDR3 DNA follows: TGTGCCAGCAGCACGGGACTAGCGGGAGGGGTATACTACAATGAGCAGTTCTTC.

This rearrangement joins TRBV6-6 to TRBJ2-2; 10 bases are shared with TRBD1. Germline values: CDR1 MNHNY, CDR2 SVGAGI (reference sequence). Germline trimming cut 6 bases from V and 5 bases from J; bases unmatched to any gene: 6. The CDR3 has 15 amino acids. In nucleotides, the CDR3 is TGTGCCAGCAGGGGAGGGACAGGGGTTACCGGGGAGCTGTTTTTT. It encodes CASRGGTGVTGELFF.

The rearrangement uses TRBV7-9 and TRBJ2-5; TRBD2 is a possible D gene (6 bases). Germline CDR1 SEHNR, CDR2 FQNEAQ (reference sequence). This CDR3 is built from 15 residues. V was clipped by 2 bases and J by 1 base, with 11 bases between them. In nucleotides, the CDR3 is TGTGCCAGCAGCTTATGGGGGGAGCCCCAAGAGACCCAGTACTTC. It yields the protein CASSLWGEPQETQYF.

The chain combines TRBV3-1 (or the pseudogene TRBV3-2) with TRBJ2-7, with TRBD2 matching over 10 bases. Trimming removed 0 bases from V and 0 bases from J; junction bases left unmatched: 5. Germline CDR1 is LGHDT and CDR2 is YNNKEL (reference sequence). The length of the CDR3 is 17 residues. Here the CDR3 reads CASSQDGLADPSYEQYF. CDR3 nucleotide sequence: TGTGCCAGCAGCCAAGATGGACTAGCGGACCCCTCCTACGAGCAGTACTTC.

This clone was seen only a few times. The CDR3, as DNA: TGTGCCAGCAGCCGTTCGGTGGCCGGGGAGCTGTTTTTT. This gives the protein CASSRSVAGELFF. The chain carries TRBV7-6 and TRBJ2-2; D gene unclear. Per germline, CDR1 SGHVS and CDR2 FNYEAQ. CDR3 length equals 13 residues. V lost 5 bases, J lost 6 bases, and 10 bases lay in between.

The CDR3 nucleotides read TGTGCCAGTAGACGAATAGCGGGAGACAATGAGCAGTTCTTC. This sequence encodes CASRRIAGDNEQFF. This sequence joins TRBV19 and TRBJ2-1, with 9 bases fitting TRBD2. The CDR3 is made up of 14 amino acids. CDR1 is LNHDA and CDR2 is SQIVND in the germline V gene (reference sequence). With 6 bases clipped from V and 5 bases from J, the junction kept 5 bases outside the gene matches.

This chain joins TRBV6-5 and TRBJ2-3, with a weak D call TRBD2 (7 bases). Per germline, CDR1 MNHEY and CDR2 SVGAGI. CDR3 length: 15 amino acids. V was trimmed by 7 bases and J by 0 bases, leaving 14 bases between them. In DNA form, the CDR3 reads TGTGCCAGCATCAGAGGGGGGGTTAGCACAGATACGCAGTATTTT. Translating gives CASIRGGVSTDTQYF.

The chain links TRBV6-2 or TRBV6-3 to TRBJ2-2; 12 nucleotides agree with TRBD2. J gave up 4 bases and V 0 bases, and 3 bases lay outside the gene matches. Germline V gene sequence: CDR1 MNHEY, CDR2 SVGEGT. The CDR3 sequence is 17 residues long. The CDR3, as DNA: TGTGCCAGCAGTTACTCCGGACTAGCGGGGTTCACCGGGGAGCTGTTTTTT. Amino acids: CASSYSGLAGFTGELFF.

This rearrangement joins TRBV19 to TRBJ2-7; 9 bases line up with TRBD1. This CDR3 region has 15 residues. The V segment lost 3 bases and the J segment 5 bases; nucleotides outside the gene matches: 8. Germline V gene lookup returns CDR1 LNHDA and CDR2 SQIVND (reference sequence). CDR3 sequence: CASSIGTGRMDEQYF. The CDR3 bases are TGTGCCAGTAGTATCGGGACAGGGAGAATGGACGAGCAGTACTTC.

This sequence joins TRBV5-6 and TRBJ2-4; maybe TRBD1 (6 bases). V was pared by 0 bases and J by 1 base, with 8 bases between. Germline loops: CDR1 SGHDT, CDR2 YYEEEE. The CDR3 is made up of 15 amino acids. The CDR3 reads CASSLDREAKNIQYF. The CDR3, as DNA: TGTGCCAGCAGCTTGGACAGGGAGGCCAAAAACATTCAGTACTTC.

Remarks on this clone: One end of the junction varies from germline; a read error may be responsible. The rearrangement uses TRBV7-7 and TRBJ2-5; TRBD2 is a possible D gene (6 bases). The CDR3 runs to 15 residues. The germline CDR1 and CDR2 sequences are SSHAT and FNYEAQ (reference sequence). The CDR3 region has the DNA TGTGCTAGCAGCCTGTCCAGTCTAGCGTCAAAGACCCAGTACTTC. It yields the protein CASSLSSLASKTQYF. Variable domain in full (rest from reference TRBV7-7 and TRBJ2-5): GAGVSQSPRYKVTKRGQDVTLRCDPISSHATLYWYQQALGQGPEFLTYFNYEAQPDKSGLPSDRFSAERPEGSISTLTIQRTEQRDSAMYRCASSLSSLASKTQYFGPGTRLLVL.

The chain joins TRBV28 to TRBJ2-1; TRBD1 is a possible D gene (5 bases). This CDR3 is 15 amino acids long. Germline-derived CDR1 and CDR2 are MDHEN and SYDVKM. Trimming cost V 5 bases and J 8 bases, with 19 bases left between them. This chain's CDR3 is CASSVPARVSHEQFF. The CDR3 coding sequence is TGTGCCAGCAGTGTCCCGGCCAGGGTATCGCATGAGCAGTTCTTC.

The chain joins TRBV9 to TRBJ2-7; D may be TRBD1 (6 bases). CDR1 is SGDLS and CDR2 is YYNGEE in the germline V gene. This CDR3 contains 15 residues. V dropped 0 bases and J dropped 3 bases, with 13 bases sitting between them. The CDR3 is CASSVDQGSIYEQYF. In DNA, the CDR3 is TGTGCCAGCAGCGTAGATCAGGGGAGCATCTACGAGCAGTACTTC.

J is TRBJ2-7 and V is TRBV25-1; 11 positions match TRBD2. CDR3 length: 16 residues. CDR1 and CDR2 from the germline V gene are MGHDK and SYGVNS. After removal of 10 bases from V and 0 bases from J, the junction contained 11 bases not matched to a gene. CDR3: CATSLAGVLGSYEQYF. The DNA for the CDR3 is TGTGCCACCTCACTAGCGGGAGTACTTGGCTCCTACGAGCAGTACTTC.